The following is a TCR beta chain sequence with its context. This sample was taken from a study of T cells in Graves' hyperthyroidism and ophthalmopathy. Researchers took RNA transcripts and amplified the TCR beta CDR3 regions from them. The HTBI primer set served for first-round RT-PCR of the TCR CDR3. From the multiplex PCR reads, TCRdb called clonotypes with MiXCR, one entry per CDR3 protein. The sample has some 210,000 distinct CDR3 sequences, 15% to 20% seen once. The CDR3 has 14 residues. Germline loops: CDR1 SGHRS, CDR2 YFSETQ. Trimming cost V 4 bases and J 8 bases; bases outside gene matches: 7.

The sequence was obtained from a man aged 50 or older with Graves' hyperthyroidism. The V call is TRBV5-1, the J call TRBJ2-1, with TRBD1 matching over 9 bases. Sequencing was carried out using blood. The CDR3 nucleotides are TGCGCCAGCAGCGGACAGGACAGGGGCCATGAGCAGTTCTTC. The encoded protein is CASSGQDRGHEQFF.